This TCR beta chain stems from a study of blood T cell repertoires in COVID-19. As for the study in general: Spain, Italy and the United States supplied samples that represented acute and convalescent COVID-19. PBMCs, B-cell-depleted T cells, or T cells provided the cDNA or gDNA that made up the material.

The CDR3 totals 15 residues. Per the germline V gene, CDR1 is MDHEN and CDR2 is SYDVKM. V lost 1 base to trimming and J lost 4 bases, with 10 bases between them. As handled by the study authors: The assay estimated nucleated cells by amplifying reference gene primers. Method: immunoSEQ multiplex PCR; TCRdb's copy keeps in-frame clones and lacks some. D and trimming come from the DNA, and the V and J calls and clone size come from that table. The sample holds approximately 200,000 clones, roughly 90% seen once. The specimen was peripheral blood. The rearrangement joins TRBV28 to TRBJ1-4; D gene unclear. This receptor was taken from a man aged 35-49 years with active or convalescent COVID-19. DNA of the CDR3: TGTGCCAGCAGTTTATCTGGCGGAATTAATGAAAAACTGTTTTTT. This sequence encodes CASSLSGGINEKLFF.